The 16 T cell receptor beta chains given below trace back to one sample, sequenced in a study of response to subunit inactivated influenza vaccine. TCRdb redid the calling of the RT-PCR reads with MiXCR, one entry per CDR3 protein. The sample holds hundreds of thousands of distinct CDR3 sequences, around 11% seen once. The sample was also reused in another study, on T cells expressing NK-cell markers. As reported in that work: The authors made TCR beta cDNA libraries by 5'RACE template switching. This switching added a universal primer site and UMIs.

This specimen consisted of PBMCs from blood, obtained on the day of vaccination. The receptors were sampled from a man aged 45-65 years who received an inactivated influenza vaccine.

This clonotype was detected a few times. J is TRBJ2-2 and V is TRBV4-1; the D is unclear. This CDR3 is 16 amino acids long. The ends were cut back, 0 bases at V and 7 bases at J, with 15 bases in the middle. Germline loops: CDR1 MGHRA, CDR2 YSYEKL. The CDR3 spells CASSQDRPGLDGELFF. The CDR3 bases are TGCGCCAGCAGCCAAGATCGTCCGGGTTTAGACGGGGAGCTGTTTTTT.

This clonotype was counted only a few times. The chain uses TRBV20-1 and TRBJ2-3; possibly TRBD1 for D (5 bases). The CDR3 loop spans 15 amino acids. The germline V gene has CDR1 DFQATT and CDR2 SNEGSKA (reference sequence). Trimming pared 3 bases from V and 0 bases from J, leaving 13 bases between. CDR3 amino acids: CSASQGGQSTDTQYF. CDR3 DNA sequence: TGCAGTGCTAGTCAGGGCGGCCAAAGCACAGATACGCAGTATTTT.

The rearrangement joins TRBV20-1 to TRBJ2-1; D might be TRBD2 (6 bases). Germline V lookup: CDR1 DFQATT, CDR2 SNEGSKA (reference sequence). V was clipped by 5 bases and J by 2 bases, with 7 bases between them. This CDR3 comprises 12 residues. CDR3 sequence reads: CSAPGAYNEQFF. The DNA for the CDR3 is TGCAGTGCTCCGGGGGCCTACAATGAGCAGTTCTTC.

The chain joins TRBV27 to TRBJ2-1; 9 bases are a match to TRBD2. The CDR3 loop spans 16 amino acids. Trimming took 2 bases from V and 7 from J; bases not matched to a gene: 9. Germline CDR1 is MNHEY and CDR2 is SMNVEV (reference sequence). The chain's CDR3 is CASSLLVAGAANEQFF. CDR3 coding DNA: TGTGCCAGCAGTTTACTGGTAGCGGGGGCCGCAAATGAGCAGTTCTTC.

There are a few counts of this clonotype. The chain recombines TRBV18 with TRBJ2-5, with D unclear. This CDR3 has 14 amino acids. The germline V gene has CDR1 KGHSH and CDR2 LQKENI. V was trimmed by 0 bases and J by 9 bases, leaving 14 bases between them. Here the CDR3 reads CASSPPSLLGAQYF. The CDR3 DNA is TGTGCCAGCTCACCACCATCCCTTCTTGGGGCCCAGTACTTC.

The chain uses TRBV29-1 and TRBJ2-2; unclear D gene. The CDR3 runs to 11 residues. V was cut by 5 bases and J by 5 bases, with 6 bases left in between. The V gene's germline CDR1 is SQVTM and CDR2 ANQGSEA. The chain's CDR3 is CSVRVTGELFF. The CDR3 DNA sequence: TGCAGCGTTCGGGTGACCGGGGAGCTGTTTTTT.

The chain carries TRBV21-1 and TRBJ2-1; the table's D call, TRBD1, has no DNA check behind it. TRBV21-1 is assigned pseudogene status. The CDR3 is 17 residues long. CDR3 region: CASSKAVKRRGGNEQFF. The CDR3 coding sequence is TGTGCCAGCAGCAAAGCGGTGAAGAGGAGGGGGGGCAATGAGCAGTTCTTC.

This clonotype was observed a few times. The chain couples TRBV10-3 to TRBJ2-1; D might be TRBD1 or TRBD2, each matching 5 bases. Trimming stripped 8 bases from V and 7 bases from J, with 21 bases between. Per the germline V gene, CDR1 is ENHRY and CDR2 is SYGVKD. The CDR3 is 15 amino acids. The CDR3 DNA follows: TGTGCCATCTCCGCCGGGGCGCACCCCAGGAATGAGCAGTTCTTC. This gives the protein CAISAGAHPRNEQFF.

This chain joins TRBV6-2 or TRBV6-3 and TRBJ1-4, with D perhaps TRBD1 (5 bases). Germline V gene lookup returns CDR1 MNHEY and CDR2 SVGEGT. The V and J ends lost 2 bases and 8 bases respectively, with 12 bases between them. The CDR3 contains 14 residues. The chain's CDR3 is CASSYVGVDEKLFF. In DNA, the CDR3 is TGTGCCAGCAGTTACGTAGGGGTGGACGAAAAACTGTTTTTT.

This clonotype was observed at least ten times. This sequence joins TRBV6-2 or TRBV6-3 and TRBJ1-1; D uncertain. The germline CDR1 and CDR2 sequences are MNHEY and SVGEGT. This CDR3 region has 13 residues. Trimming took off 8 bases at V and 0 bases at J, with 10 bases between the two ends. The CDR3 DNA reads as TGTGCCAGCCGACACGTAATGAACACTGAAGCTTTCTTT. As protein: CASRHVMNTEAFF.

This chain's CDR3 is CASSSQGGNEKLFF. In DNA form, the CDR3 reads TGTGCCAGCAGCTCGCAGGGGGGGAATGAAAAACTGTTTTTT. The genes are TRBV7-9 and TRBJ1-4, with 7 bases fitting TRBD1. The V segment lost 4 bases and the J segment 5 bases; nucleotides outside the gene matches: 4. Germline V gene data show CDR1 as SEHNR and CDR2 as FQNEAQ (reference sequence). The CDR3 loop spans 14 amino acids.

The rearrangement joins TRBV12-3 or TRBV12-4 to TRBJ2-1; D gene ambiguous. This CDR3 region has 12 residues. V lost 4 bases and J lost 14, with 15 bases in between. The CDR3: CASSSRRIGEFF. DNA of the CDR3: TGTGCCAGCAGTTCCCGACGGATTGGAGAGTTCTTC.

The table lists this clonotype with a few counts. The V gene is TRBV15, the J gene TRBJ2-5, with TRBD1 identical over 7 bases. The CDR3 loop spans 13 amino acids. The ends lost 5 bases at V and 5 bases at J; junction bases unmatched: 5. CDR1 is LNHNV, CDR2 YYDKDF, per germline (reference sequence). The CDR3 is CATSDREWETQYF. The CDR3 DNA sequence: TGTGCCACCAGCGACAGGGAATGGGAGACCCAGTACTTC.

The V gene is TRBV25-1, the J gene TRBJ1-5, with a weak D call TRBD1 (5 bases). This CDR3 is 15 amino acids long. V shed 3 bases and J shed 2 bases, with 11 bases lying between them. Germline lookup yields CDR1 MGHDK and CDR2 SYGVNS. CDR3: CASSDMGGGNQPQHF. The CDR3 region has the DNA TGTGCCAGCAGTGACATGGGGGGGGGCAATCAGCCCCAGCATTTT.

Note on this clonotype: The junction and the germline gene differ at one end; a read error may be behind it. V and J are TRBV12-3 or TRBV12-4 and TRBJ2-5, with a tentative D call TRBD1 (5 bases). This CDR3 has 11 residues. The CDR3 nucleotides are TGTGCCAGCAGTACTGGACACCACCCTAGATTC. This gives the protein CASSTGHHPRF.

The chain is built from TRBV7-3 and TRBJ2-1, with 7 positions matching TRBD1. This CDR3 spans 15 amino acids. Unmatched junction bases numbered 4, after V lost 5 bases and J lost 0 bases. CDR1 SGHTA and CDR2 FQGTGA come from the germline V gene. CDR3 loop: CASSMRQGSYNEQFF. CDR3 nucleotides: TGTGCCAGCAGCATGCGACAGGGCTCCTACAATGAGCAGTTCTTC. The variable domain in full, completed from reference TRBV7-3 and TRBJ2-1, reads GAGVSQTPSNKVTEKGKYVELRCDPISGHTALYWYRQSLGQGPEFLIYFQGTGAADDSGLPNDRFFAVRPEGSVSTLKIQRTERGDSAVYLCASSMRQGSYNEQFFGPGTRLTVL.